This T cell receptor beta chain was recovered during a study of blood T cell repertoires in COVID-19. Looked up from germline, CDR1 is SGHRS and CDR2 is YFSETQ. J was trimmed by 5 bases and V by 4 bases; bases with no gene match: 19. The CDR3 covers 19 residues. Original processing notes: Amplification of reference gene primers provided the estimated nucleated cell counts. Assay: immunoSEQ multiplex PCR; the TCRdb copy retains only in-frame clones and omits some. The DNA was the basis for D and trimming; V, J and clone size are from that table. The sample carries over 40,000 clones, roughly nine tenths recorded once.

The clonotype was recovered from a human donor in a cohort sampled during active COVID-19. J is TRBJ2-5 and V is TRBV5-1; 11 nucleotides match TRBD2. The material sequenced was peripheral blood. The CDR3: CASSVGAGLAARRLETQYF. CDR3 in DNA: TGCGCCAGCAGCGTGGGAGCGGGACTAGCGGCCAGGAGGTTGGAGACCCAGTACTTC. The complete variable domain, with remaining parts taken from reference TRBV5-1 and TRBJ2-5, reads KAGVTQTPRYLIKTRGQQVTLSCSPISGHRSVSWYQQTPGQGLQFLFEYFSETQRNKGNFPGRFSGRQFSNSRSEMNVSTLELGDSALYLCASSVGAGLAARRLETQYFGPGTRLLVL.